The 13 T cell receptor beta chains in this list originate from one sample, sequenced in a study of CD8+ T cells in alopecia areata. The treatment: oral pan-JAK inhibitor, 5-10 mg twice daily. Sequencing used cDNA as its template, made by extracting RNA and reverse transcribing it. Sequencing used immunoSEQ multiplex PCR; TCRdb keeps in-frame clones, though not all of them. The data contain tens of thousands of clones, about half of them singletons. This sample comprised CD8+ T cells sorted from blood, obtained around week 36, from a patient treated with tofacitinib. These receptors were obtained from a human donor with alopecia areata.

The CDR3 here is CASSSGQRIQYF. Here the CDR3 DNA reads TGTGCCAGCAGCTCAGGACAGCGCATTCAGTACTTC. This rearrangement joins TRBV5-6 to TRBJ2-4; D is possibly TRBD1 (6 bases). The length of the CDR3 is 12 residues. Germline V gene lookup returns CDR1 SGHDT and CDR2 YYEEEE. Trimming removed 3 bases from V and 9 bases from J, with 10 bases in between.

The gene calls are TRBV9 and TRBJ2-1; D possibly corresponds to TRBD2 (6 bases). Germline CDR1 and CDR2: SGDLS and YYNGEE. CDR3 size: 15 residues. Trimming removed 3 bases from V and 6 bases from J, with 16 bases in between. CDR3 DNA: TGTGCCAGCAGCGCTGGAGGGATATCGGGCAATGAGCAGTTCTTC. This sequence encodes CASSAGGISGNEQFF. Combining the CDR3 with reference TRBV9 and TRBJ2-1 gives the whole variable domain DSGVTQTPKHLITATGQRVTLRCSPRSGDLSVYWYQQSLDQGLQFLIQYYNGEERAKGNILERFSAQQFPDLHSELNLSSLELGDSALYFCASSAGGISGNEQFFGPGTRLTVL.

In DNA form, the CDR3 reads TGTGCCTGGAAACAGACACCGAACACTGAAGCTTTCTTT. Its translation: CAWKQTPNTEAFF. This sequence joins TRBV30 and TRBJ1-1; D remains ambiguous. The germline V and J ends were trimmed by 4 bases and 1 base, with 10 bases remaining between them. Germline V gene data show CDR1 as GTSNPN and CDR2 as SVGIG (reference sequence). There are 13 residues in the CDR3. Variable domain in full (rest from reference TRBV30 and TRBJ1-1): SQTIHQWPATLVQPVGSPLSLECTVEGTSNPNLYWYRQAAGRGLQLLFYSVGIGQISSEVPQNLSASRPQDRQFILSSKKLLLSDSGFYLCAWKQTPNTEAFFGQGTRLTVV.

The chain uses TRBV27 and TRBJ1-2, with D unclear. V lost 6 bases to trimming and J lost 4 bases, with 12 bases between them. Germline V CDR1 and CDR2: MNHEY, SMNVEV (reference sequence). This CDR3 comprises 13 residues. The CDR3 DNA reads TGTGCCAGCAGCGGAGTGGGAGGCTATGGCTACACCTTC. It is translated as CASSGVGGYGYTF.

The chain links TRBV4-1 to TRBJ2-3; 7 positions match TRBD1. With 7 bases clipped from V and 0 bases from J, the junction kept 7 bases outside the gene matches. There are 15 residues in the CDR3. Per the germline V gene, CDR1 is MGHRA and CDR2 is YSYEKL. The CDR3 sequence: CASKQGSDSTDTQYF. CDR3 in DNA: TGCGCCAGCAAACAGGGGTCGGATAGCACAGATACGCAGTATTTT.

This clone was detected once. CDR3 nucleotide sequence: TGCGCCAGCAGCCGACCGGGACTAGAGGCCACCGGGGAGCTGTTTTTT. It codes for CASSRPGLEATGELFF. J is TRBJ2-2 and V is TRBV5-1, with TRBD2 matching over 8 bases. V shed 4 bases and J 4 bases; nucleotides not matched to a gene: 9. The CDR3 consists of 16 residues. The germline CDR1 and CDR2 sequences are SGHRS and YFSETQ.

V is TRBV9 and J is TRBJ1-2, with 7 bases lining up with TRBD1. The CDR3 length is 14 residues. Germline loops: CDR1 SGDLS, CDR2 YYNGEE. J lost 3 bases, V lost 3 bases, and 5 bases had no gene match. The CDR3 region has the DNA TGTGCCAGCAGCGAACGACAGGGTCACTATGGCTACACCTTC. Translated: CASSERQGHYGYTF.

This clone was recorded once. J is TRBJ2-2 and V is TRBV4-2; the D is unclear. The ends were cut back, 2 bases at V and 6 bases at J, with 7 bases in the middle. This CDR3 spans 13 amino acids. From germline, CDR1 is LGHNA and CDR2 YNFKEQ. The CDR3, as DNA: TGTGCCAGCAGCCAACCCGCCCCCGGGGAGCTGTTTTTT. It codes for CASSQPAPGELFF.

V and J are TRBV28 and TRBJ2-3; 11 positions match TRBD2. After removal of 6 bases from V and 0 bases from J, the junction contained 8 bases not matched to a gene. CDR1 and CDR2 (germline): MDHEN, SYDVKM. The CDR3 spans 17 residues. This chain's CDR3 is CASRPGTSGISTDTQYF. CDR3 in DNA: TGTGCCAGCAGACCAGGGACTAGCGGAATTAGCACAGATACGCAGTATTTT.

The chain combines TRBV4-1 with TRBJ2-3, with D perhaps matching TRBD1 (5 bases). Per germline, CDR1 MGHRA and CDR2 YSYEKL. CDR3 length: 15 amino acids. With 0 bases removed from V and 5 bases from J, the gap between germline ends came to 12 bases. CDR3 bases: TGCGCCAGCAGCCAAGATCGACAGCAGGGAGATACGCAGTATTTT. Its protein is CASSQDRQQGDTQYF.

CDR3 residues: CASSPSVAGVKPEQYF. In nucleotides, the CDR3 is TGCGCCAGCAGCCCTTCAGTAGCGGGAGTTAAGCCCGAGCAGTACTTC. The V call is TRBV4-3, the J call TRBJ2-7; TRBD2 matches at 9 bases. V lost 4 bases to trimming and J lost 6 bases; unmatched junction nucleotides: 13. Germline V gene sequence: CDR1 LGHNA, CDR2 YSLEER. The CDR3 covers 16 residues.

The rearrangement uses TRBV4-1 and TRBJ2-1; D is unresolved. V was clipped by 2 bases and J by 5 bases, with 4 bases between them. This CDR3 is 12 amino acids long. Germline V gene sequence: CDR1 MGHRA, CDR2 YSYEKL. The CDR3 DNA reads as TGCGCCAGCAGCCAATCCAACAATGAGCAGTTCTTC. This translates into CASSQSNNEQFF.

The CDR3 loop reads CSAGHGETQYF. Written as DNA, the CDR3 is TGCAGTGCTGGCCACGGGGAGACCCAGTACTTC. The genes are TRBV20-1 and TRBJ2-5; no firm D call. Trimming left V 5 bases short and J 5 bases short, with 9 bases between. The CDR3 is 11 residues long. The V gene's germline CDR1 is DFQATT and CDR2 SNEGSKA (reference sequence).